This T cell receptor beta chain was sequenced in a study of tumor and adjacent non-tumor tissue in lung cancer (dated by TCRdb to 2016 to 2019). Describing the broader study: Patients with adenocarcinoma (about 12), squamous cell carcinoma (2) and small cell lung cancer (1) were included in the cohort. Among the approximately 15 patients, ages ranged from roughly 30 to 76 years, approximately ten were men and 5 were women, and disease was TNM stage I to III. A total of about 130 million productive TCRbeta reads were generated by sequencing, corresponding to an average of roughly 4 million reads per sample. The study compared bulk TCRbeta repertoires between lung tumor tissue and matched distant non-tumor lung tissue from 15 lung cancer patients. For each patient, one tumor sample and one normal lung sample were taken, giving around 30 paired specimens that underwent TCRbeta CDR3 sequencing. Overall study results and their limits: Peripheral blood was not sequenced, so blood TCRbeta repertoires were not examined in the lung cancer patients of the study. Significantly higher TCR diversity was found in younger patients, and higher tumor TCR diversity was associated with shorter overall and disease-free survival. In normal lung, the top 100 clones accounted for a significantly larger cumulative share of the repertoire than in tumor tissue. Neither the sequencing platform nor unique molecular identifiers are mentioned in the methods. Only about 15 patients were included in the cohort, and the need for larger samples and more detailed clinical data was noted by the authors. Tumor tissue showed significantly greater TCR diversity (inverse Simpson) than normal lung tissue (approximately 430 vs 150, P = 0.0075, Mann-Whitney U test).

About this clonotype: No antigen is known for it. No much larger clone exists at a distance of one base, and base qualities are not known.

The germline V gene provides CDR1 MNHEY and CDR2 SVGAGI. From the cysteine through the phenylalanine, the CDR3 covers 12 amino acids. The entry retains the CDR3 DNA only, 36 bases that are in frame from base 1. A distance of 13 bases separates the germline ends of V and J, which lose 4 bases and 10 bases respectively. Library preparation was by multiplex PCR. TCRdb shows the sequencer as Illumina HiSeq 2500. TCRbeta libraries were constructed through three rounds of nested PCR with primers (Table S4) according to protocols modified from ARM-PCR. Before sequencing, PCR products of 200-500 bp were cut from the gel and purified using the QIAquick gel extraction kit. The original methods were these. Trimmomatic was used to clean the reads, FLASH was used to merge the reads into complete CDR3 sequences, and MiTCR was used to assign the reads to V(D)J germline segments. Clonal diversity was calculated as the inverse Simpson's index using VDJtools. In-frame sequences without a premature stop codon were defined as productive reads. TCRdb trimmed the raw reads at Q25, called clones with MiXCR and kept productive beta chains. A single entry per CDR3 protein holds the most common genes and DNA from its merged rows. The V and J calls reflect TCRdb's pipeline rather than the authors' work. This sample has approximately 79,000 distinct CDR3 sequences in its table, and around 80% of those were observed once. The ten largest account for around 40% of the sample.

RNA was isolated from bulk, unsorted tissue, and RNA quality was assessed with a NanoDrop ND-1000 and an Agilent 2100. The normal lung samples consisted of distant non-tumor tissue collected more than 3 cm from the tumor edge. All donors had newly diagnosed lung cancer, had not received prior chemotherapy, and were admitted for thoracic surgery in China between August and November 2014. Anyone who had undergone radiotherapy or chemotherapy before, or who had another cancer at the same time, was left out of the study. Pieces of surgical tissue measuring about 1-2.1 cm3 were kept in RNAlater solution and held at -80 degrees C until needed.

The chain is assembled from TRBV6-5 and TRBJ1-2, with a tentative D gene TRBD1 over 5 matching bases. This receptor was obtained from a man in his 70s with non-small cell lung cancer. The sample taken for sequencing was distant non-tumor lung tissue. The nucleotide sequence reads TGTGCCAGCAGTTCCACAGGAGGAGACTACACCTTC. This is translated as CASSSTGGDYTF.